The source of this T cell receptor (beta chain) is a study of response to subunit inactivated influenza vaccine. Study observations and caveats: Authors suggested seasonal influenza vaccinations each recruit few new T cells.

Of note for this clonotype: The target antigen is unknown. A junction boundary mismatches the germline segment, possibly from a read error.

The CDR3 totals 14 residues. Germline V gene sequence: CDR1 SQVTM, CDR2 ANQGSEA. TCRdb fed the RT-PCR reads into MiXCR, producing one record per CDR3 protein. The table shows over 300,000 distinct CDR3 sequences, with just over 20% occurring only once. Sequenced material: PBMCs from blood, taken approximately 22 months after vaccination. The chain combines TRBV29-1 with TRBJ1-1, with 7 nucleotides matching TRBD1. This clonotype was sampled from a man aged 45 to 75 who received an inactivated influenza vaccine. For the CDR3, the DNA is TGCAGCGTCGAGCCTTCACAGGGGCCAGTTGAAACTTTCTTT. Translated, it gives CSVEPSQGPVETFF.